This TCR beta chain came from a study of blood T cell repertoires in COVID-19. Study summary: Sample material is recorded as cDNA or gDNA derived from T cells, B-cell-depleted T cells, or PBMCs.

Germline values: CDR1 SGHTA, CDR2 FQGNSA. Trimming at V came to 5 bases and at J to 6 bases, leaving 4 bases not matched to a gene. The CDR3 runs 13 residues. Produced via immunoSEQ multiplex PCR; TCRdb's table is partial and in-frame only. The data contain 80,000 to 100,000 clones, around nine tenths of them singletons. This clone was found once. The material sequenced was peripheral blood. This TCR came from a man aged 55 to 70 with acute or convalescent COVID-19. This chain joins TRBV7-2 and TRBJ1-1, with 9 bases identical to TRBD1. The CDR3 loop is CASSKQGAAEAFF. Here the CDR3 DNA reads TGTGCCAGCAGCAAACAGGGGGCCGCTGAAGCTTTCTTT.